These 12 T cell receptor beta chains share one sample of origin, sequenced in a study of OX40 agonist ivuxolimab in advanced cancers. TCRdb's copy holds only in-frame clones and misses some; the assay was immunoSEQ multiplex PCR. Found here are about 110,000 clones, less than 95% of them singletons; the top ten hold about 0.5%. Specimen: CD4+ or CD8+ T cells sorted from blood, collected in a trial of the OX40 agonist ivuxolimab. The receptor source for this set is an adult with an advanced solid tumor such as melanoma, head and neck, liver or kidney cancer.

This rearrangement joins TRBV19 to TRBJ2-3, with 9 bases fitting TRBD1. Losses at the gene ends were 1 base for V and 4 bases for J; bases not matched to a gene: 3. The germline CDR1 and CDR2 sequences are LNHDA and SQIVND (reference sequence). The CDR3 loop spans 15 amino acids. The CDR3: CASSIAGTGSDTQYF. The CDR3 DNA sequence: TGTGCCAGTAGTATAGCCGGGACAGGGTCAGATACGCAGTATTTT.

This chain connects TRBV4-1 to TRBJ2-7; 7 bases fit TRBD2. Trimming removed 6 bases from V and 1 base from J; junction bases left unmatched: 6. Germline V gene data show CDR1 as MGHRA and CDR2 as YSYEKL. This CDR3 is built from 14 residues. CDR3 amino acids: CASRAGEASYEQYF. CDR3 DNA sequence: TGCGCCAGCAGGGCGGGGGAGGCATCCTACGAGCAGTACTTC.

The V call is TRBV4-3, the J call TRBJ2-1, with D perhaps matching TRBD1 or TRBD2 (6 bases each). This CDR3 spans 14 amino acids. V lost 1 base to trimming and J lost 7 bases, with 11 bases between them. Germline V CDR1 and CDR2: LGHNA, YSLEER. The CDR3 sequence is CASSQGGAGNEQFF. DNA for the CDR3: TGCGCCAGCAGCCAAGGGGGGGCGGGAAATGAGCAGTTCTTC.

The rearrangement links TRBV2 to TRBJ2-5, with 9 bases fitting TRBD1. With V trimmed by 6 bases and J by 4 bases, 0 bases remained unmatched. This CDR3 is 12 amino acids long. Germline-derived CDR1 and CDR2 are SNHLY and FYNNEI. CDR3 loop: CASRDRGETQYF. The CDR3 coding sequence is TGTGCCAGCAGGGACAGGGGAGAGACCCAGTACTTC. Complete variable domain (other parts from reference TRBV2 and TRBJ2-5): EPEVTQTPSHQVTQMGQEVILRCVPISNHLYFYWYRQILGQKVEFLVSFYNNEISEKSEIFDDQFSVERPDGSNFTLKIRSTKLEDSAMYFCASRDRGETQYFGPGTRLLVL.

The rearrangement uses TRBV19 and TRBJ2-5; the match to TRBD1 covers 7 bases. V was clipped by 4 bases and J by 2 bases; unmatched bases: 7. There are 15 residues in the CDR3. Germline lookup yields CDR1 LNHDA and CDR2 SQIVND (reference sequence). CDR3 sequence reads: CASSTGQATQETQYF. The DNA for the CDR3 is TGTGCCAGTAGTACCGGACAGGCTACACAAGAGACCCAGTACTTC.

Ten or more counts support this clone. The chain has TRBV13 and TRBJ2-1; D gene unclear. Trimming removed 3 bases from V and 5 bases from J, with 8 bases in between. CDR3 size: 13 residues. Per germline, CDR1 PRHDT and CDR2 FYEKMQ (reference sequence). CDR3 amino acids: CASSFGHNNEQFF. The CDR3 DNA is TGTGCCAGCAGCTTCGGCCACAACAATGAGCAGTTCTTC.

Note on this clone: The identical CDR3 is also encoded by other nucleotide sequences in the sample. V and J are TRBV6-5 and TRBJ1-2, with TRBD1 as a possible D gene (6 bases). Germline V gene data show CDR1 as MNHEY and CDR2 as SVGAGI. V was shortened by 7 bases and J by 4 bases, with 7 bases between the two germline ends. The CDR3 consists of 11 residues. The CDR3 is CASTQGYGYTF. In DNA form, the CDR3 reads TGTGCCAGCACACAGGGCTATGGCTACACCTTC.

The chain joins TRBV7-2 to TRBJ1-2; the D gene is possibly TRBD1 (6 bases). Germline loops: CDR1 SGHTA, CDR2 FQGNSA. This CDR3 spans 13 amino acids. V was cut by 5 bases and J by 8 bases, with 15 bases left in between. CDR3 sequence (DNA): TGTGCCAGCAGCCCTAACAGGGTACGAGGCTACACCTTC. This codes for CASSPNRVRGYTF.

This clone was counted once. The genes are TRBV29-1 and TRBJ2-3; D is possibly TRBD1 (6 bases). The germline CDR1 and CDR2 sequences are SQVTM and ANQGSEA. This CDR3 is built from 13 residues. Trimming cost V 6 bases and J 4 bases, with 14 bases left between them. The CDR3 nucleotides are TGCAGCGTACAGGGTCTTAGAGCAGATACGCAGTATTTT. Encoded protein: CSVQGLRADTQYF.

The chain couples TRBV6-4 to TRBJ2-1; 7 bases are a match to TRBD2. Germline V gene data show CDR1 as MRHNA and CDR2 as SNTAGT. CDR3 length equals 16 residues. Unmatched junction bases numbered 6, after V lost 3 bases and J lost 1 base. CDR3 region: CASSESSGVSYNEQFF. The CDR3 DNA reads TGTGCCAGCAGTGAGTCGAGCGGGGTTTCCTACAATGAGCAGTTCTTC.

V and J are TRBV29-1 and TRBJ1-2; D uncertain. Trimming pared 5 bases from V and 2 bases from J, leaving 9 bases between. Germline V lookup: CDR1 SQVTM, CDR2 ANQGSEA. CDR3 length equals 12 residues. The CDR3 is CSVRPINYGYTF. CDR3 nucleotides: TGCAGCGTTAGACCGATAAACTATGGCTACACCTTC.

This clone was counted once. The rearrangement joins TRBV6-6 to TRBJ2-7; 7 bases agree with TRBD1. The CDR3 totals 12 residues. V shed 10 bases, J shed 3 bases, and the junction held 6 bases outside the gene matches. Germline assignment: CDR1 MNHNY and CDR2 SVGAGI (reference sequence). CDR3 residues: CAKAGTVYEQYF. The CDR3 DNA reads TGTGCCAAAGCCGGGACAGTCTACGAGCAGTACTTC.